This TCR beta chain was observed in a study of blood T cells in healthy people across ages (dated by TCRdb to the mid-2010s). Regarding the research as a whole: In model experiments, template switching captured roughly one uniquely barcoded TCR beta cDNA molecule for every two T cells. The study measured age-related changes in TCR beta repertoire diversity using deep sequencing normalized with unique cDNA molecular identifiers. Two additional independent replicas of 1 million unique cDNA reads from the same blood draw were analyzed for two donors (one aged 18 to 30 and one aged 80 or older). The donors were split into four age groups: young (average around 16 years), middle-aged (39), aged (more than 55) and long-lived (roughly 80). To avoid experimental bias, donors of different ages were distributed randomly across sequencing lanes.

Systemically healthy Caucasian individuals from Russia, around 38 in total and aged about 6 to 100 years, were included as donors. Around 9.9 milliliters of peripheral blood were collected from each donor into EDTA-treated Vacutainer tubes. Ficoll-Paque density-gradient centrifugation was used to isolate PBMCs, with at least 7 million obtained per sample. Total RNA, at least 6 micrograms per sample, was extracted from PBMCs with Trizol reagent. For every donor, flow cytometry on a PBMC aliquot measured the percentage of naive CD45RAhigh/CD27high T cells. Study-wide findings and limitations: A strong correlation was found between observed TCR beta diversity and the percentage of naive T cells measured by flow cytometry. Observed TCR beta diversity per million T cells fell roughly linearly with age, and a significant reduction was already apparent by age about 38. The long-lived group showed more naive CD4+ T cells, fewer expanded clones and increased TCR diversity than the aged group, suggesting age selection. The CMV infection status of donors was not known, potentially confounding age-related changes in expanded clonotypes. Estimates of total diversity based on one million sequenced T cells were considered lower bounds and underestimates. Conclusive comparison of naive and antigen-experienced compartments was prevented by the profiling of bulk unsorted PBMCs.

With regard to this clonotype: Its antigen is currently not known. No much larger clone exists at a distance of one base, and base qualities are not known.

For this chain, trimming is 0 bases at the V end and 9 bases at the J end, and the number of junction bases without a gene match is 3. From the germline V gene, CDR1 is SGDLS and CDR2 is YYNGEE. The CDR3 runs 14 amino acids, cysteine and phenylalanine included. Only the CDR3 portion is preserved as DNA: 42 bases, with reading frame beginning at the first base. Preparation of the library involved 5' RACE. TCRdb names Illumina HiSeq 2500 as the instrument used. A second PCR of about 6 to 12 cycles was performed with a sample-barcoded 5' primer and a J-beta primer mix. A unique molecular identifier was introduced onto each TCR beta cDNA molecule by a template-switch 5' adaptor carrying 12 random nucleotides. At least 2.5 million CDR3-containing paired-end reads were obtained from each sample. All of the RNA was converted into first-strand cDNA using the Mint cDNA synthesis kit, with a TRBC-specific oligonucleotide serving as the primer. All cDNA was treated with uracil-DNA glycosylase and then went through a first 18-cycle PCR with the universal primers M1SS and BC2_uni_R. The authors' analysis ran thus. For normalization, 1 million high-quality reads, each with a distinct molecular identifier, were randomly selected from each sample. Reads sharing molecular identifiers were discarded rather than binned into consensus sequences. MiTCR, with a Q25 quality threshold and the strictest error-elimination algorithm, was used for CDR3 identification, clonotype clustering and error correction. A nonparametric unseen species model using Euler transformation provided a lower-bound estimate of total TCR beta diversity. The public reads were reanalyzed by TCRdb: fastp trimming at Q25, MiXCR alignment, in-frame beta chains only. Duplicate CDR3 protein sequences are folded into a single record with the most common DNA and genes. These V and J calls derive from TCRdb rather than the authors' analysis. The table for this sample lists about 680,000 distinct CDR3 sequences; more than 40% of them were counted only once. In total, the top ten clones hold 25% to 35% of the sample.

The rearrangement combines TRBV9 with TRBJ1-1; 12 nucleotides in the junction match TRBD1. The TCR sequence derives from an older woman in good health. Sequencing was carried out using blood. CDR3 loop: CASSVGGTGGKAFF. Read as DNA, the sequence is TGTGCCAGCAGCGTAGGAGGGACAGGGGGCAAAGCTTTCTTT.